A single TCR beta chain is shown here with its context. The antigen is unknown. PCR employed 60 Vbeta and 13 Jbeta primers. Measured with immunoSEQ multiplex PCR; TCRdb has only the in-frame clones, and not every one. Listed are about 39,000 clones; 4% falls within the top ten. These data come from a study of cytomegalovirus exposure and HLA in healthy donors. Study as a whole: A prior study identified 117 million unique TCR beta sequences from roughly 180 million T cells. Overall study results and limits: As a later analysis revealed, most CMV-associated TCR beta chains appeared HLA-restricted. Sequencing likely caused a cluster of highly shared sequence variants.

The CDR3 contains 14 residues. The germline V gene encodes CDR1 SEHNR and CDR2 FQNEAQ (reference sequence). V lost 5 bases and J 7 bases, leaving 12 bases between the germline ends. Each donor's status was that of a healthy bone marrow donor. This clonotype originated in a male donor in good health and CMV-seronegative. The sample consisted of PBMCs. The chain uses TRBV7-9 and TRBJ1-6; no firm D call. As DNA, the CDR3 is TGTGCCAGCAGCGGCGACGGGGTAAATTCACCCCTCCACTTT. Translation: CASSGDGVNSPLHF.